These T cell receptor beta chains were read from a single sample in a study of blood T cells in healthy people across ages. TCRdb used MiXCR to reprocess the 5' RACE reads, holding one entry per CDR3 protein. The repertoire holds some 730,000 distinct CDR3 sequences, with 20% to 25% as singletons. The sequenced sample consisted of blood. All receptors come from a man between 65 and 85 years old in good health. Both conserved end residues are trimmed from each CDR3. Each record gives: V gene, CDR3 protein.

>TRBV5-1
ASSLTSGSEETQY
>TRBV7-8
ASSVNRGNTEAF
>TRBV7-6
ASSLWGGAGDEKLF
>TRBV29-1
SVGRTGVAEAF
>TRBV12-3/TRBV12-4
ASSPSDWTYEQY
>TRBV6-5
ASSPDRLYGYT
>TRBV20-1
SALRGAKTQY
>TRBV5-1
AGSSGLIQETQY
>TRBV7-8
ASSWTGSGNQPQH
>TRBV12-3/TRBV12-4
ASSLESGGTGDTQY
>TRBV20-1
SARNPGATNEKLF
>TRBV7-7
ASGLGTSGRPDTQY
>TRBV10-3
AITQRENNEQF
>TRBV10-3
AISVGQSTDTQY
>TRBV29-1
SVATLGVSTDTQY
>TRBV7-2
ASSGQLSGNTIY
>TRBV27
ASNDRGPYNEQF
>TRBV21-1
ASSKGGRGYT
>TRBV4-3
ASSQDTSASTDTQY
>TRBV20-1
SAQGYRRSSYNEQF
>TRBV5-5
ASSLVRAIGGEQF
>TRBV7-3
ASSLTGLAGETQY
>TRBV12-3/TRBV12-4
ASSSRGNDTQY
>TRBV4-1
ASSQVYLEQETQY
>TRBV12-3/TRBV12-4
ASSLGLPYEQY
>TRBV12-3/TRBV12-4
ASSLSSGGDEQF
>TRBV5-1
ASSLAEGVTEAF
>TRBV29-1
SVADIRLATYEQY
>TRBV20-1
SARDRHRGVEKLF
>TRBV20-1
SAPLGGAASGELF
>TRBV12-3/TRBV12-4
ASSLGGAEQF
>TRBV29-1
SDSWTGGIYEQY
>TRBV5-1
ASSLGSRAQETQY
>TRBV12-3/TRBV12-4
ASSNSEKLF
>TRBV10-3
AIKGTPLNTGELF
>TRBV15
ATAPNARGKETQY
>TRBV5-1
ASSLPPSEPQY
>TRBV7-9
ASSLAHWGLAGGPETQY
>TRBV6-6
ASSDRGPGANVLT
>TRBV20-1
SVHKLGAGYT
>TRBV3-1
ASSQVLTAEQY
>TRBV7-2
ASSLTYLLAGNQETQY
>TRBV7-8
ASSPKGLAGAYEQY
>TRBV25-1
ASSAAGWETQY
>TRBV7-9
ASSSTGSNSPLH
>TRBV12-3/TRBV12-4
ASSFNQRNYGYT
>TRBV20-1
SARNTGAGETQY
>TRBV27
ASTYPDGYEQY
>TRBV6-5
ASSYLAGGTSTGELF
>TRBV9
ASSVRATDTGELF
>TRBV5-5
ASSLTGGTEGPQH
>TRBV7-3
ASSFGWPRGYEQF
>TRBV24-1
ATSDSPGQLF
>TRBV29-1
SVEGEMNTEAF
>TRBV6-6
ASLYPGGGNEQF